This T cell receptor beta chain came from a study of T-cell memory formation after mild COVID-19. Whole-study results and caveats: Clones that contracted from day 15 to 85 had balanced CD4/CD8; later expanders were CD4+ biased. Confirmation was lacking for SARS-CoV-2 specificity of second-wave clones that peaked on day 37.

With V trimmed by 5 bases and J by 4 bases, 5 bases remained unmatched. Looked up from germline, CDR1 is SEHNR and CDR2 is FQNEAQ (reference sequence). This CDR3 region has 15 residues. Constant-segment primers were used for 5'RACE, and the resulting TCR alpha and TCR beta cDNA libraries carried sample barcodes and UMIs. TCRdb itself ran the 5' RACE reads through MiXCR, one entry per CDR3 protein. This table holds fewer than 500,000 distinct CDR3 sequences, roughly 25% found once. Remarks on this clonotype: Its antigen is unknown.

Sequencing used PBMCs or a T cell subset sorted from them (not recorded which). The origin of this receptor is an adult woman who had mild COVID-19 (a few samples of this study predate the infection). Cell type and time point are not known. The chain carries TRBV7-9 and TRBJ2-4, with 10 nucleotides matching TRBD1. The CDR3 protein is CASSLRQGAKNIQYF. The DNA of the CDR3 is TGTGCCAGCAGCCTCAGACAGGGGGCGAAAAACATTCAGTACTTC. The full variable domain, its missing parts supplied by reference TRBV7-9 and TRBJ2-4, is DTGVSQNPRHKITKRGQNVTFRCDPISEHNRLYWYRQTLGQGPEFLTYFQNEAQLEKSRLLSDRFSAERPKGSFSTLEIQRTEQGDSAMYLCASSLRQGAKNIQYFGAGTRLSVL.